This record covers a single TCR beta chain. The antigen is undetermined. The CDR3 has 15 amino acids. The junction had 9 bases not matched to a gene; V was cut back by 6 bases and J by 1 base. Germline V gene sequence: CDR1 SNHLY, CDR2 FYNNEI. Time point defined: persistent/refractory GD, antithyroid drugs over 5 years with positive TRAb. Researchers made the TCR library from RNA that was extracted from PBMCs. This record belongs to a study of regulatory T cells in long-lasting Graves disease. The overall study: Persistence in Graves' disease denoted antithyroid drug use beyond 5 years alongside positive TSH receptor antibodies. Regarding the study as a whole: Among samples with persistent disease, TRBV28, TRBJ1-2 and TRBJ2-5 were favored. A greater number of public clonotypes (roughly 2,700) was shared by persistent patients than by new patients (around 960).

According to the study, TCR beta libraries were built with iRepertoire HTBI primers and CDR3-region Arm-PCR. TCRdb re-called the multiplex PCR reads through MiXCR, storing one row per CDR3 protein. The sample holds roughly 360,000 distinct CDR3 sequences, more than 20% seen once. V and J are TRBV2 and TRBJ2-7; 7 bases line up with TRBD1. This material consisted of peripheral blood mononuclear cells (PBMCs), taken when the disease was refractory, from a patient treated with antithyroid drugs. The clonotype was recovered from a woman between 40 and 55 years old with Graves disease. This CDR3 is CASRAPGTVSYEQYF. CDR3 coding DNA: TGTGCCAGCAGAGCTCCCGGGACAGTGTCCTACGAGCAGTACTTC. The full variable domain, with the rest looked up from reference TRBV2 and TRBJ2-7, is EPEVTQTPSHQVTQMGQEVILRCVPISNHLYFYWYRQILGQKVEFLVSFYNNEISEKSEIFDDQFSVERPDGSNFTLKIRSTKLEDSAMYFCASRAPGTVSYEQYFGPGTRLTVT.